Below are 3 T cell receptor beta chains sequenced from a single sample in a study of blood T cell repertoires in COVID-19. This table comes from immunoSEQ multiplex PCR, and its TCRdb copy is limited to in-frame clones, with some not included. Among 250,000 or so clones listed, around 85% were seen once. The sample taken for sequencing was peripheral blood. Receptor source: a man between 60 and 75 years old with acute or convalescent COVID-19.

The chain couples TRBV19 to TRBJ2-5, with TRBD2 matching 11 bases. The CDR3 has 15 residues. The germline gives CDR1 LNHDA, CDR2 SQIVND (reference sequence). V trimming: 4 bases; J trimming: 2 bases; junction bases outside the gene matches: 3. CDR3 nucleotides: TGTGCCAGTAGTAGACTAGCGGGATATCAAGAGACCCAGTACTTC. Translation: CASSRLAGYQETQYF.

The V and J genes are TRBV9 and TRBJ2-3; 9 nucleotides agree with TRBD1. CDR3 size: 15 residues. CDR1 and CDR2 from the germline V gene are SGDLS and YYNGEE. After removal of 2 bases from V and 2 bases from J, the junction contained 3 bases not matched to a gene. The CDR3 sequence: CASSVTQGATDTQYF. For the CDR3, the DNA is TGTGCCAGCAGCGTTACACAGGGGGCCACAGATACGCAGTATTTT.

V gene TRBV6-5 combines with J gene TRBJ2-1; 8 nucleotides agree with TRBD2. The CDR3 loop spans 15 amino acids. V was pared by 5 bases and J by 5 bases, with 8 bases of the junction left unmatched. The germline gives CDR1 MNHEY, CDR2 SVGAGI. CDR3 sequence: CASSPGLAIDNEQFF. CDR3 nucleotides: TGTGCCAGCAGTCCAGGACTAGCTATTGACAATGAGCAGTTCTTC.